The present entry profiles one T cell receptor beta chain with its context. Trimming cost V 7 bases and J 5 bases, with 12 bases left between them. Per the germline V gene, CDR1 is MNHEY and CDR2 is SVGAGI. This CDR3 comprises 13 residues. The sample is drawn from a study of blood T cell repertoires in COVID-19. Repertoires were generated with immunoSEQ multiplex PCR, while TCRdb's copy carries only in-frame clones and drops some. The repertoire consists of almost 200,000 clones, with roughly 90% occurring once and the leading ten covering 0.6% to 1%. The V gene is TRBV6-5, the J gene TRBJ1-5; D not certain. The specimen sequenced was peripheral blood. The receptor's source is a woman aged 70-85 years with acute or convalescent COVID-19. This CDR3 is CASKPLGDQPQHF. In DNA, the CDR3 is TGTGCCAGCAAACCTTTGGGCGATCAGCCCCAGCATTTT.